This T cell receptor beta chain comes out of a study of T cell clonality in common variable immunodeficiency. The repertoire was sequenced with immunoSEQ multiplex PCR; TCRdb's copy has only in-frame clones and lacks some. This record lists about 34,000 clones, none seen once only, and the top ten clones contain 2.5% to 3.5%. This clone showed up many times. From the germline J gene comes the end of the CDR3, since the read stops 3 residues before it. The CDR3 spans 14 residues. Trimming took 5 bases from V and 4 from J; bases not matched to a gene: 5. CDR1 is SGHTA, CDR2 FQGNSA, per germline. The rearrangement links TRBV7-2 to TRBJ2-7, with TRBD2 matching over 10 bases. The clonotype was recovered from a person aged 18 to 75 in good health. The sample comprised peripheral blood mononuclear cells. The chain's CDR3 is CASSGGTSAYEQYF. CDR3 DNA, as far as it was read: TGTGCCAGCAGCGGAGGGACTAGCGCGTACGAG.